The clone carrying this TCR beta chain has a count of ten or more. Its target is not known. This specimen comes from a study of spatial heterogeneity in lung cancer. Study-wide points: Resection blood, more than follow-up blood, showed ubiquitous expanded tumor TCRs.

Time point specified: sample taken at primary tumor resection. The donor population consisted of 72 patients with untreated, early-stage non-small cell lung cancer. Whole RNA was taken from tumor, nontumor lung or frozen PBMC; it was then sequenced unsorted. TCR cDNA molecules each had a unique molecular identifier. In TCRdb, the 5' RACE reads were re-called with MiXCR into one record per CDR3 protein. The data show 6,500 or so distinct CDR3 sequences, about 6.7% seen once. The sequenced sample was PBMCs, obtained at surgery. The clonotype was recovered from a male donor with early-stage non-small cell lung cancer.

The CDR3 reads CASSAQTGNTGELFF. DNA for the CDR3: TGTGCCAGCAGCGCCCAGACAGGGAACACCGGGGAGCTGTTTTTT. The genes are TRBV9 and TRBJ2-2; TRBD1 is a possible D gene (6 bases). The germline CDR1 and CDR2 sequences are SGDLS and YYNGEE. CDR3 length: 15 amino acids. Trimming stripped 3 bases from V and 1 base from J, with 10 bases between.